This passage covers 29 T cell receptor beta chains from one sample sequenced in a study of T cell responses to AZD1222 COVID-19 vaccine. Produced via immunoSEQ multiplex PCR; TCRdb's table is partial and in-frame only. The top ten clones hold about 20% of a sample with tens of thousands of clones, approximately 91% of them seen once. Sequences were derived from peripheral blood, sampled on day 0 of AZD1222 vaccination. The receptors were gathered from an adult in good health.

The chain employs TRBV5-4 and TRBJ1-1; D perhaps matches TRBD1 (5 bases). This CDR3 comprises 15 residues. V lost 0 bases and J lost 5, with 14 bases in between. In germline, CDR1 is SGHNT, CDR2 YYREEE (reference sequence). CDR3 sequence reads: CASSLGGVGYTEAFF. The CDR3 DNA reads as TGTGCCAGCAGCTTGGGGGGGGTGGGTTATACTGAAGCTTTCTTT.

The chain recombines TRBV4-3 with TRBJ1-5; no definite D call. CDR1 is LGHNA, CDR2 YSLEER, per germline. The CDR3 is 15 residues long. The V gene lost 4 bases and the J gene lost 4 bases, with 14 bases spanning the gap. CDR3 sequence: CASSPEGGWNQPQHF. Here the CDR3 DNA reads TGCGCCAGCAGCCCAGAGGGTGGTTGGAATCAGCCCCAGCATTTT.

This clone was seen only once. The J gene is TRBJ1-2, the V gene TRBV19; 8 bases align to TRBD1. Germline assignment: CDR1 LNHDA and CDR2 SQIVND (reference sequence). V was pared by 4 bases and J by 8 bases, with 6 bases of the junction left unmatched. The CDR3 has 13 amino acids. This CDR3 is CASSTQGEYGYTF. The CDR3 nucleotides read TGTGCCAGTAGTACACAGGGGGAGTACGGCTACACCTTC.

The gene calls are TRBV5-4 and TRBJ2-5; the D gene is possibly TRBD1 (5 bases). This CDR3 is built from 15 residues. V gave up 0 bases and J gave up 5 bases, with 14 bases separating them. Germline lookup yields CDR1 SGHNT and CDR2 YYREEE (reference sequence). The CDR3 region has the DNA TGTGCCAGCAGCTTGGCCAGGGCCTTGGGGGAGACCCAGTACTTC. Its protein is CASSLARALGETQYF.

The chain recombines TRBV5-1 with TRBJ1-2; tentative D call: TRBD1 (5 bases). Trimming took 0 bases from V and 8 from J, leaving 11 bases between them. The CDR3 length is 13 residues. Per the germline V gene, CDR1 is SGHRS and CDR2 is YFSETQ. CDR3 nucleotide sequence: TGCGCCAGCAGCTTGGCGGGGGTCGAGGGCTACACCTTC. Translation: CASSLAGVEGYTF.

The chain uses TRBV18 and TRBJ1-2, with 8 bases matching TRBD1. Germline lookup yields CDR1 KGHSH and CDR2 LQKENI. V was clipped by 0 bases and J by 8 bases; unmatched bases: 17. The CDR3 is 18 amino acids. The DNA for the CDR3 is TGTGCCAGCTCACCACCAAACAAGTTTTCGCAGGGGGCTAACGGCTACACCTTC. The encoded protein is CASSPPNKFSQGANGYTF.

This chain connects TRBV4-2 to TRBJ2-6, with 12 bases that match TRBD1. The CDR3 length is 19 residues. CDR1 is LGHNA and CDR2 is YNFKEQ in the germline V gene. V trimming: 0 bases; J trimming: 4 bases; junction bases outside the gene matches: 7. CDR3 residues: CASSQELGQGATGANVLTF. CDR3 DNA sequence: TGTGCCAGCAGCCAAGAGTTGGGACAGGGGGCAACGGGGGCCAACGTCCTGACTTTC.

Only a few counts were recorded for this clone. V is TRBV19 and J is TRBJ1-2; D is unresolved. Per the germline V gene, CDR1 is LNHDA and CDR2 is SQIVND (reference sequence). Trimming removed 5 bases at V and 5 bases at J, with 18 bases between. The CDR3 is 15 residues long. The CDR3 here is CASSHRRQREYGYTF. In nucleotides, the CDR3 is TGTGCCAGTAGTCACCGAAGACAAAGGGAGTATGGCTACACCTTC.

The V call is TRBV27, the J call TRBJ2-2, with 9 bases identical to TRBD1. The V and J ends lost 7 bases and 12 bases, in that order; junction bases with no gene match: 12. CDR3 length equals 14 residues. Looked up from germline, CDR1 is MNHEY and CDR2 is SMNVEV (reference sequence). CDR3: CASTPGQGLRKLFF. CDR3 sequence (DNA): TGTGCCAGCACCCCCGGACAGGGGCTCCGTAAGCTGTTTTTT.

The table lists this clone with a few counts. The chain couples TRBV3-1 (or the pseudogene TRBV3-2) to TRBJ1-1; possible D gene TRBD1, 5 bases. CDR3 length: 14 residues. Trimming removed 2 bases from V and 6 bases from J, with 13 bases in between. From germline, CDR1 is LGHDT and CDR2 YNNKEL (reference sequence). This CDR3 is CASSQSIGAAEAFF. The CDR3 coding sequence is TGTGCCAGCAGCCAAAGTATAGGGGCCGCTGAAGCTTTCTTT.

The CDR3: CASSVRDRGPYGYTF. In DNA form, the CDR3 reads TGTGCCAGCAGCGTACGGGACAGGGGCCCCTATGGCTACACCTTC. The chain has TRBV7-2 and TRBJ1-2; 10 bases fit TRBD1. Germline CDR1 SGHTA, CDR2 FQGNSA. CDR3 length: 15 residues. With V trimmed by 5 bases and J by 4 bases, 7 bases remained unmatched.

This clone has more than one count but fewer than ten. V gene TRBV7-9 combines with J gene TRBJ1-2, with 9 bases identical to TRBD1. V dropped 3 bases and J dropped 5; count of bases not matched to a gene: 1. The germline V gene has CDR1 SEHNR and CDR2 FQNEAQ (reference sequence). The CDR3 is 13 residues long. CDR3 nucleotides: TGTGCCAGCAGCTTGACAGGGGGTTATGGCTACACCTTC. Translation: CASSLTGGYGYTF. Variable domain in full (rest from reference TRBV7-9 and TRBJ1-2): DTGVSQNPRHKITKRGQNVTFRCDPISEHNRLYWYRQTLGQGPEFLTYFQNEAQLEKSRLLSDRFSAERPKGSFSTLEIQRTEQGDSAMYLCASSLTGGYGYTFGSGTRLTVV.

CDR3 amino acids: CASSYKGLTTNTGELFF. CDR3 bases: TGTGCCAGCAGCTACAAGGGACTCACTACGAACACCGGGGAGCTGTTTTTT. The rearrangement links TRBV3-1 (or the pseudogene TRBV3-2) to TRBJ2-2, with D tentatively TRBD2 (6 bases). The CDR3 length is 17 residues. Germline values: CDR1 LGHDT, CDR2 YNNKEL (reference sequence). V dropped 5 bases and J dropped 0 bases, with 16 bases sitting between them.

This clone was seen more than once but under ten times. This sequence joins TRBV5-1 and TRBJ1-6; 7 bases fit TRBD1. Trimming took 3 bases from V and 7 from J; bases not matched to a gene: 7. Germline CDR1 and CDR2: SGHRS and YFSETQ. The CDR3 covers 15 residues. DNA of the CDR3: TGCGCCAGCAGCTCGCAGGGGGAGAGGAATTCACCCCTCCACTTT. Amino acids: CASSSQGERNSPLHF. The full variable domain, in which reference TRBV5-1 and TRBJ1-6 provide the parts outside the CDR3, is KAGVTQTPRYLIKTRGQQVTLSCSPISGHRSVSWYQQTPGQGLQFLFEYFSETQRNKGNFPGRFSGRQFSNSRSEMNVSTLELGDSALYLCASSSQGERNSPLHFGNGTRLTVT.

The genes are TRBV7-9 and TRBJ1-5, with 9 bases matching TRBD1. This CDR3 has 15 residues. The V and J ends lost 5 bases and 2 bases, in that order; junction bases with no gene match: 4. Per germline, CDR1 SEHNR and CDR2 FQNEAQ (reference sequence). Here the CDR3 DNA reads TGTGCCAGCAGCCCGACAGGGGGAGGCAATCAGCCCCAGCATTTT. This translates into CASSPTGGGNQPQHF. Full variable domain (outside the CDR3, taken from reference TRBV7-9 and TRBJ1-5): DTGVSQNPRHKITKRGQNVTFRCDPISEHNRLYWYRQTLGQGPEFLTYFQNEAQLEKSRLLSDRFSAERPKGSFSTLEIQRTEQGDSAMYLCASSPTGGGNQPQHFGDGTRLSIL.

The gene calls are TRBV6-5 and TRBJ1-1, with 7 bases identical to TRBD1. Germline lookup yields CDR1 MNHEY and CDR2 SVGAGI. CDR3 size: 14 residues. J was trimmed by 11 bases and V by 4 bases; bases with no gene match: 13. As DNA, the CDR3 is TGTGCCAGCAGTTTCCCCGGGGGACAGCGGCACGCTTTCTTT. This encodes CASSFPGGQRHAFF.

The CDR3 DNA follows: TGTGCCAGCAGCTTAGGGGGCAGGGGGGAGAACACTGAAGCTTTCTTT. It specifies CASSLGGRGENTEAFF. The genes are TRBV7-9 and TRBJ1-1; 7 positions agree with TRBD1. Germline assignment: CDR1 SEHNR and CDR2 FQNEAQ (reference sequence). This CDR3 has 16 residues. V lost 1 base, J lost 1 base, and 6 bases stayed unmatched.

V gene TRBV27 combines with J gene TRBJ2-7; the D is unclear. The CDR3 consists of 13 residues. Trimming pared 9 bases from V and 3 bases from J, leaving 15 bases between. Germline lookup yields CDR1 MNHEY and CDR2 SMNVEV (reference sequence). The CDR3 bases are TGTGCCAGGGACCGAGGCTCCAACTACGAGCAGTACTTC. Translating gives CARDRGSNYEQYF.

The rearrangement links TRBV5-4 to TRBJ1-3; 7 nucleotides agree with TRBD1. Germline CDR1 and CDR2: SGHNT and YYREEE (reference sequence). With 4 bases clipped from V and 0 bases from J, the junction kept 4 bases outside the gene matches. The CDR3 spans 15 residues. Here the CDR3 DNA reads TGTGCCAGCAGCGTCGGGACAGACTCTGGAAACACCATATATTTT. Amino acids: CASSVGTDSGNTIYF.

The rearrangement links TRBV4-1 to TRBJ2-2; D is unclear. Trimming removed 0 bases at V and 6 bases at J, with 11 bases between. The germline gives CDR1 MGHRA, CDR2 YSYEKL. The CDR3 spans 15 residues. The CDR3 DNA reads TGCGCCAGCAGCCAAGATTGGCGTGGGCCCGGGGAGCTGTTTTTT. The encoded protein is CASSQDWRGPGELFF.

The chain employs TRBV9 and TRBJ2-5; 10 nucleotides align to TRBD2. Germline trimming cut 4 bases from V and 4 bases from J; bases unmatched to any gene: 7. The CDR3 contains 15 residues. Germline V gene data show CDR1 as SGDLS and CDR2 as YYNGEE. The CDR3 DNA reads as TGTGCCAGCAGCTCGAGCCCTAGCGGGGGAGAGACCCAGTACTTC. It yields the protein CASSSSPSGGETQYF. The full variable domain, completed using reference TRBV9 and TRBJ2-5, is DSGVTQTPKHLITATGQRVTLRCSPRSGDLSVYWYQQSLDQGLQFLIQYYNGEERAKGNILERFSAQQFPDLHSELNLSSLELGDSALYFCASSSSPSGGETQYFGPGTRLLVL.

This clone was counted a single time. This rearrangement joins TRBV9 to TRBJ2-3; 8 bases fit TRBD2. The CDR3 spans 16 residues. Germline values: CDR1 SGDLS, CDR2 YYNGEE. V was pared by 4 bases and J by 3 bases, with 10 bases of the junction left unmatched. CDR3 DNA: TGTGCCAGCAGCTTTTCCAGCGGGGGCGGGACAGATACGCAGTATTTT. Translating it yields CASSFSSGGGTDTQYF. The full variable domain, in which reference TRBV9 and TRBJ2-3 provide the parts outside the CDR3, is DSGVTQTPKHLITATGQRVTLRCSPRSGDLSVYWYQQSLDQGLQFLIQYYNGEERAKGNILERFSAQQFPDLHSELNLSSLELGDSALYFCASSFSSGGGTDTQYFGPGTRLTVL.

J is TRBJ1-5 and V is TRBV19, with TRBD1 as a possible D gene (5 bases). The V gene's germline CDR1 is LNHDA and CDR2 SQIVND (reference sequence). This CDR3 comprises 15 residues. The V end lost 6 bases, the J end lost 7 bases, and 19 bases lay between the germline ends. In nucleotides, the CDR3 is TGTGCCAGTAGCCCCAGGCTCAGGCGGGGGCAGCCCCAGCATTTT. As protein: CASSPRLRRGQPQHF.

A note on this clone: At one end the junction does not follow the germline gene, possibly because of a read error. This sample includes further DNA sequences coding for the same CDR3. The V call is TRBV12-3 or TRBV12-4, the J call TRBJ1-2; possible D gene TRBD1, 6 bases. The CDR3 runs 13 residues. The CDR3 loop is CASSLGGGYGYTF. The CDR3 nucleotides are TGTGCCAGCAGCTTAGGGGGGGGCTATGGCTACACCTTC.

V is TRBV18 and J is TRBJ1-5; weak D call: TRBD1 (5 bases). The CDR3 has 16 amino acids. Trimming shortened V by 1 base and J by 6 bases, and 16 bases separated the two germline ends. Germline assignment: CDR1 KGHSH and CDR2 LQKENI. CDR3 DNA sequence: TGTGCCAGCTCACCACAGGGACTGGGAGGTAGTCAGCCCCAGCATTTT. Translated, it gives CASSPQGLGGSQPQHF. Full variable domain (outside the CDR3, taken from reference TRBV18 and TRBJ1-5): NAGVMQNPRHLVRRRGQEARLRCSPMKGHSHVYWYRQLPEEGLKFMVYLQKENIIDESGMPKERFSAEFPKEGPSILRIQQVVRGDSAAYFCASSPQGLGGSQPQHFGDGTRLSIL.

The J gene is TRBJ1-2, the V gene TRBV27; D remains unclear. Trimming took off 0 bases at V and 6 bases at J, with 17 bases between the two ends. CDR1 is MNHEY and CDR2 is SMNVEV in the germline V gene (reference sequence). This CDR3 contains 16 residues. CDR3 DNA sequence: TGTGCCAGCAGTTTATCCCATAACTCGGGCCAGGATGGCTACACCTTC. Amino acids: CASSLSHNSGQDGYTF.

The J gene is TRBJ1-4, the V gene TRBV2, with D tentatively TRBD1 (6 bases). The V and J ends lost 0 bases and 7 bases respectively, with 12 bases between them. CDR1 is SNHLY, CDR2 FYNNEI, per germline. The CDR3 sequence is 15 residues long. CDR3 protein: CASSEAQDSREKLFF. CDR3 bases: TGTGCCAGCAGTGAAGCCCAGGACAGTCGTGAAAAACTGTTTTTT.

The chain joins TRBV5-1 to TRBJ2-3; the D gene is possibly TRBD1 (5 bases). The CDR3 length is 14 residues. V lost 4 bases and J lost 0, with 9 bases in between. Germline V gene lookup returns CDR1 SGHRS and CDR2 YFSETQ. Here the CDR3 DNA reads TGCGCCAGCAGCAATCCAGGGAGCACAGATACGCAGTATTTT. The encoded protein is CASSNPGSTDTQYF.

The gene calls are TRBV3-1 (or the pseudogene TRBV3-2) and TRBJ2-7; TRBD2 agrees at 8 bases. The CDR3 covers 16 residues. The germline V gene has CDR1 LGHDT and CDR2 YNNKEL (reference sequence). The ends lost 0 bases at V and 3 bases at J; junction bases unmatched: 7. This CDR3 is CASSQEGISGVYEQYF. Written as DNA, the CDR3 is TGTGCCAGCAGCCAAGAAGGGATTAGCGGGGTCTACGAGCAGTACTTC.